This is a list of T cell receptor beta chains from one sample in a study of T cell responses to AZD1222 COVID-19 vaccine. Libraries were prepared by immunoSEQ multiplex PCR; TCRdb keeps only in-frame clonotypes and omits some of them. In the table there are 130,000 or so clones, just under 95% of which are singletons. The starting material was peripheral blood, obtained on day 0 of AZD1222 vaccination. These receptors were obtained from an adult in good health. Both conserved end residues are trimmed from each CDR3. The order of the fields is CDR3 length, V gene, J gene, clone size, CDR3 protein. Size tells how often a clone was seen (once, few, many) or the class of an expanded clone, and some rows leave it out.

9	TRBV11-2	TRBJ2-7	few	ASSFAYEQY
11	TRBV2	TRBJ1-1	once	ASTPRGDTEAF
11	TRBV27	TRBJ1-2	.	ASSSNLLGGYT
10	TRBV7-9	TRBJ1-2	.	ASSLGFYGYT
13	TRBV4-1	TRBJ2-3	.	ASSQGDRGTDTQY
11	TRBV19	TRBJ1-2	.	ASSSPDGYGYT
13	TRBV29-1	TRBJ2-1	.	SGSGTSGLGNEQF
11	TRBV6-2/TRBV6-3	TRBJ2-7	.	ASSAGQSYEQY
14	TRBV7-9	TRBJ1-1	.	ASSPVGGWENTEAF
13	TRBV5-1	TRBJ2-3	.	ASSITGAMTDTQY
15	TRBV9	TRBJ2-3	.	ASSVGLAGASTDTQY
12	TRBV2	TRBJ2-7	.	ASTRGDPGLEQY
10	TRBV30	TRBJ1-2	few	AWSVGVYGYT
11	TRBV7-6	TRBJ2-7	.	ASSDLPDYEQY
10	TRBV5-8	TRBJ2-3	.	ASSSRTDTQY
12	TRBV30	TRBJ1-3	.	AWNLGQGGNTIY
14	TRBV6-5	TRBJ1-2	few	ASSYVRDRANYGYT